This T cell receptor (beta chain) is from a study of T cells after yellow fever vaccination. Study-level points and caveats: Peaking on day 5 versus 15, the secondary response was faster but weaker.

V lost 0 bases and J 5 bases, leaving 13 bases between the germline ends. The V gene's germline CDR1 is DFQATT and CDR2 SNEGSKA (reference sequence). The CDR3 extends over 14 amino acids. TCRdb ran MiXCR on the 5' RACE reads and lists one entry per CDR3 protein. The table records about 370,000 distinct CDR3 sequences, roughly 11% of them present only once. Only a few counts were recorded for this clonotype. What it binds is not known. The sequence came from a man between 18 and 29 years old who received the YFV17D yellow fever vaccine. V usage is TRBV20-1 and J usage is TRBJ2-5; D unresolved. The source material was PBMCs, sampled on the day of the first yellow fever vaccination. The CDR3 DNA reads TGCAGTGCTAGAGACCCCAGGAAACCGGAGACCCAGTACTTC. This gives the protein CSARDPRKPETQYF.